This T cell receptor (beta chain) is from a study of blood T cell repertoires in COVID-19. Background on the study: Sites in the United States, Italy and Spain provided acute and convalescent COVID-19 samples. PBMCs, B-cell-depleted T cells, or T cells were the source of the cDNA or gDNA that made up the material.

This CDR3 has 15 amino acids. J gave up 1 base and V 5 bases, and 6 bases lay outside the gene matches. Germline V gene lookup returns CDR1 MNHEY and CDR2 SVGEGT. Original processing notes: Cell counts per sample came from amplifying reference gene primers. Libraries were prepared by immunoSEQ multiplex PCR; TCRdb keeps only in-frame clonotypes and omits some of them. V and J calls and clone size are given by that table; D and trimming were obtained from the DNA. The profile shows about 220,000 clones, over 70% of them singletons. Sequencing input: peripheral blood. This TCR came from a woman in her 70s with acute or convalescent COVID-19. The chain recombines TRBV6-2 or TRBV6-3 with TRBJ2-3; TRBD1 matches 7 bases. CDR3: CASSRTGDRTDTQYF. The CDR3 DNA follows: TGTGCCAGCAGTCGCACAGGGGATCGCACAGATACGCAGTATTTT.